This T cell receptor beta chain was documented in a study of siplizumab effects on memory and regulatory T cells. Method: immunoSEQ multiplex PCR; TCRdb's copy keeps in-frame clones and lacks some. In the table there are 100,000 or so clones, approximately 94% of which are singletons. Regarding this clone: No antigen is known for it.

Study-wide findings and caveats: A minor share of alloreactive clones matched unstimulated subsets. Among mappable alloreactive CD4+ clones, the Treg-derived fraction averaged 68.8% with siplizumab versus less than 35% in controls. Alloreactive sequences tracing back to unstimulated CD4+ memory cells fell significantly with siplizumab.

Germline CDR1 and CDR2: LNHDA and SQIVND (reference sequence). This CDR3 comprises 14 residues. Trimming took off 5 bases at V and 0 bases at J, with 11 bases between the two ends. This chain uses TRBV19 with TRBJ2-7; D is unclear. The sequenced sample consisted of non-Treg CD4+ T cells sorted from blood. This sequence originates from a human donor in good health. The DNA for the CDR3 is TGTGCCAGTAGTGGGCAGGCTCGCTCCTACGAGCAGTACTTC. Translating it yields CASSGQARSYEQYF.